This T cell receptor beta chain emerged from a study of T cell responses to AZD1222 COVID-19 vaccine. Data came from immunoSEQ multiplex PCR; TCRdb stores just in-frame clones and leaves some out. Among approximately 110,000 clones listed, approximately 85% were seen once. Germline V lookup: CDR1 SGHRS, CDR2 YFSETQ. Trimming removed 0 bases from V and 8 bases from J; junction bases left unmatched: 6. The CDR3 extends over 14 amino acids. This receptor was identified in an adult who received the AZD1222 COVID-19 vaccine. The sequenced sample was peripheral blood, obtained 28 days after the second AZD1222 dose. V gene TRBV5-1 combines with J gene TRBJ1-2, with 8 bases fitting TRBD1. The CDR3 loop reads CASSLDGQGGGYTF. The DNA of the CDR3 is TGCGCCAGCAGCTTGGACGGACAGGGAGGAGGCTACACCTTC.